These 10 T cell receptor beta chains were sequenced from one sample in a study of blood T cell repertoires in COVID-19 (dated by TCRdb to about 2020). Library preparation used the immunoSEQ multiplex PCR assay. The table was pulled from immuneACCESS by TCRdb, which kept in-frame rearrangements only. Such tables lose some clones; where checked, under half of the loss comes from unresolved V genes, and the rest has no known cause. The sample includes 200,000 to 300,000 clones, with around 86% observed a single time. Of the sample, more than 2.5% is held by the ten largest clones. Material: peripheral blood. These receptors originate from a woman aged 25 to 39 who had recovered from COVID-19.

This chain uses TRBV5-5 with TRBJ2-7, with 8 positions matching TRBD2. Per germline, CDR1 SGHKS and CDR2 YYEKEE (reference sequence). The CDR3 totals 16 residues. V lost 4 bases to trimming and J lost 3 bases; unmatched junction nucleotides: 12. CDR3 coding DNA: TGTGCCAGCAGCCCCCCGGGGGGGGTTGTAGGCTACGAGCAGTACTTC. It encodes CASSPPGGVVGYEQYF.

This chain links TRBV6-5 with TRBJ1-4; 8 bases are a match to TRBD1. The CDR3 contains 14 residues. Unmatched junction bases numbered 8, after V lost 7 bases and J lost 7 bases. Germline loops: CDR1 MNHEY, CDR2 SVGAGI. CDR3 bases: TGTGCCAGCACCTCTACAGGGGGTGTTGAAAAACTGTTTTTT. Translation gives CASTSTGGVEKLFF.

The rearrangement joins TRBV14 to TRBJ1-2; 9 nucleotides line up with TRBD1. There are 15 residues in the CDR3. CDR1 is SGHDN and CDR2 is FVKESK in the germline V gene. V was pared by 3 bases and J by 4 bases, with 6 bases of the junction left unmatched. In nucleotides, the CDR3 is TGTGCCAGCAGCCAGTTGGGGACAGGGTTCTATGGCTACACCTTC. The encoded protein is CASSQLGTGFYGYTF.

This chain uses TRBV7-3 with TRBJ1-3; 11 bases match TRBD1. Per germline, CDR1 SGHTA and CDR2 FQGTGA. V was pared by 5 bases and J by 4 bases, with 10 bases of the junction left unmatched. This CDR3 contains 17 residues. The CDR3 DNA is TGTGCCAGCAGCCCCCGTGGACAGGGGGCGCGGGGAAACACCATATATTTT. Its translation: CASSPRGQGARGNTIYF.

CDR3 in amino acids: CASSQTGAYGYTF. The CDR3 region has the DNA TGCGCCAGCAGCCAGACAGGGGCCTATGGCTACACCTTC. This rearrangement joins TRBV5-1 to TRBJ1-2, with 8 bases identical to TRBD1. The germline V gene encodes CDR1 SGHRS and CDR2 YFSETQ. Unmatched junction bases numbered 3, after V lost 4 bases and J lost 4 bases. The CDR3 is 13 residues long.

The genes are TRBV6-1 and TRBJ1-1; D not resolved. Trimming removed 3 bases from V and 4 bases from J, with 12 bases in between. Germline CDR1 and CDR2: MNHNS and SASEGT. The CDR3 loop spans 14 amino acids. The DNA of the CDR3 is TGTGCCAGCAGTGATACACATTTGATCACTGAAGCTTTCTTT. Translation: CASSDTHLITEAFF.

V usage is TRBV7-6 and J usage is TRBJ1-2; a weak D match, TRBD1 (5 bases). Germline CDR1 and CDR2: SGHVS and FNYEAQ. The V gene lost 4 bases and the J gene lost 8 bases, with 20 bases spanning the gap. The CDR3 has 15 residues. The CDR3 loop is CASSSVAGVGFGYTF. CDR3 DNA sequence: TGTGCCAGCAGCTCCGTTGCGGGGGTGGGATTCGGCTACACCTTC.

J is TRBJ2-5 and V is TRBV18, with a weak D call TRBD2 (7 bases). Deletions cut 3 bases from V and 2 bases from J, with 16 bases between. Germline values: CDR1 KGHSH, CDR2 LQKENI. The CDR3 is made up of 16 amino acids. Written as DNA, the CDR3 is TGTGCCAGCTCACCTTTGGGGGGGGCTCGGCAAGAGACCCAGTACTTC. Translation: CASSPLGGARQETQYF. Together with reference TRBV18 and TRBJ2-5, the CDR3 gives the full variable domain: NAGVMQNPRHLVRRRGQEARLRCSPMKGHSHVYWYRQLPEEGLKFMVYLQKENIIDESGMPKERFSAEFPKEGPSILRIQQVVRGDSAAYFCASSPLGGARQETQYFGPGTRLLVL.

V gene TRBV7-6 combines with J gene TRBJ2-3, with 16 bases matching TRBD2. CDR1 and CDR2 from the germline V gene are SGHVS and FNYEAQ. The CDR3 runs 17 residues. Germline trimming cut 4 bases from V and 4 bases from J; bases unmatched to any gene: 5. CDR3 protein: CASSSGTSGGAADTQYF. CDR3 nucleotides: TGTGCCAGCAGCTCCGGGACTAGCGGGGGGGCGGCAGATACGCAGTATTTT.

The chain combines TRBV30 with TRBJ1-6; 9 bases line up with TRBD1. V dropped 3 bases and J dropped 7; count of bases not matched to a gene: 4. The CDR3 has 14 amino acids. CDR1 is GTSNPN, CDR2 SVGIG, per germline (reference sequence). The CDR3 bases are TGTGCCTGGAGACAGGGGGCGGGAAATTCACCCCTCCACTTT. Translated: CAWRQGAGNSPLHF. Combining the CDR3 with reference TRBV30 and TRBJ1-6 gives the whole variable domain SQTIHQWPATLVQPVGSPLSLECTVEGTSNPNLYWYRQAAGRGLQLLFYSVGIGQISSEVPQNLSASRPQDRQFILSSKKLLLSDSGFYLCAWRQGAGNSPLHFGNGTRLTVT.